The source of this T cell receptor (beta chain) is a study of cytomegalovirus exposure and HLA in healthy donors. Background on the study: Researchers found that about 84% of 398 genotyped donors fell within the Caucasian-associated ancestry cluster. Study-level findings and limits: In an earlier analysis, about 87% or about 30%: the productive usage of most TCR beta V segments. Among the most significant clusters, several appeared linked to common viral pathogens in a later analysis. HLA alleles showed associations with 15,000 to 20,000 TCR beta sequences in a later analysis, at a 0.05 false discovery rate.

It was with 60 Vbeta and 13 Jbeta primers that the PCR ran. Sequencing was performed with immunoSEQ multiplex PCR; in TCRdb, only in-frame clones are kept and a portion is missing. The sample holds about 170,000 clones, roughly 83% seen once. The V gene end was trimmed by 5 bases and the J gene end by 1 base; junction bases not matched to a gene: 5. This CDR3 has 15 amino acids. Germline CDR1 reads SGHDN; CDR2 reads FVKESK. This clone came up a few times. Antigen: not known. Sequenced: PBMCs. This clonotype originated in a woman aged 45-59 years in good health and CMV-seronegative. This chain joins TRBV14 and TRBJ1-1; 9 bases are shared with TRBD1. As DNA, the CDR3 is TGTGCCAGCAGCACAAACAGGGGGCGGAACACTGAAGCTTTCTTT. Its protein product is CASSTNRGRNTEAFF.